This TCR beta chain came from a study of TIL therapy for anti-PD-1-resistant metastatic lung cancer. The CDR3 sequence is 12 residues long. Trimming took off 7 bases at V and 5 bases at J, with 9 bases between the two ends. Germline CDR1 and CDR2: SGHRS and YFSETQ. Sample time point: pre-treatment sample, taken before nivolumab and TIL therapy. Tumor tissue came from excised metastases, mostly pleural nodules or supraclavicular lymph nodes. This was the immunoSEQ v3 assay. The repertoire was sequenced with immunoSEQ multiplex PCR; TCRdb's copy has only in-frame clones and lacks some. This sample has approximately 23,000 clones, with about 60% found just once.

J is TRBJ2-2 and V is TRBV5-1; D gene unclear. The source material was tumor tissue, sampled at baseline. This receptor was obtained from a woman aged 30 to 85 with non-small cell lung cancer. This chain's CDR3 is CASSVRTGELFF. The CDR3 nucleotides read TGCGCCAGCTCTGTTCGGACCGGGGAGCTGTTTTTT.